The 32 T cell receptor beta chains reported below all come from one sample, sequenced in a study of shared clonotypes between healthy human individuals. Using immunoSEQ multiplex PCR, the repertoire was profiled, and TCRdb retains in-frame clones only, with some absent. The profile shows about 2.4 million clones, under 95% of them singletons. The sample was naive CD4+ T cells from PBMCs. The subset here: CD45RA+ positively selected. The receptors were sampled from a man aged 18-30 years in good health. Some clones in this sample may be carry-over from other donors' samples.

For this clone: Other DNA sequences in the same sample also yield this CDR3. The V and J genes are TRBV9 and TRBJ2-5; the match to TRBD2 covers 14 bases. CDR1 and CDR2 (germline): SGDLS, YYNGEE. This CDR3 region has 15 residues. Trimming removed 3 bases from V and 4 bases from J; junction bases left unmatched: 2. CDR3 sequence reads: CASSGGLAGVETQYF. DNA for the CDR3: TGTGCCAGCAGCGGGGGACTAGCGGGAGTAGAGACCCAGTACTTC.

This clone turned up a few times. The chain carries TRBV14 and TRBJ2-1; D call uncertain. V was shortened by 0 bases and J by 8 bases, with 5 bases between the two germline ends. This CDR3 has 12 residues. Germline-derived CDR1 and CDR2 are SGHDN and FVKESK. The CDR3 nucleotides read TGTGCCAGCAGCCAAGAGGGGTATGAGCAGTTCTTC. It encodes CASSQEGYEQFF.

This chain joins TRBV4-2 and TRBJ1-5, with D perhaps matching TRBD1 (6 bases). The CDR3 sequence is 15 residues long. Trimming took off 2 bases at V and 5 bases at J, with 13 bases between the two ends. In germline, CDR1 is LGHNA, CDR2 YNFKEQ. CDR3 protein: CASSQYTGPDQPQHF. CDR3 in DNA: TGTGCCAGCAGCCAATATACAGGGCCAGATCAGCCCCAGCATTTT.

This chain links TRBV5-6 with TRBJ2-1, with 7 bases aligning to TRBD1. Germline CDR1 and CDR2: SGHDT and YYEEEE. The CDR3 contains 15 residues. J gave up 6 bases and V 1 base, and 7 bases lay outside the gene matches. This CDR3 is CASSLSPSGGNEQFF. The DNA for the CDR3 is TGTGCCAGCAGCTTGAGCCCTTCAGGGGGCAATGAGCAGTTCTTC.

The chain has TRBV6-1 and TRBJ2-1, with D hard to call. The V and J ends lost 6 bases and 11 bases respectively, with 20 bases between them. Germline V gene lookup returns CDR1 MNHNS and CDR2 SASEGT. CDR3 length equals 14 residues. The CDR3 DNA reads as TGTGCCAGCAGCGAGGACCCCACGATGGATAAGCAGTTCTTC. It yields the protein CASSEDPTMDKQFF.

V is TRBV7-9 and J is TRBJ1-1; weak D call: TRBD1 (5 bases). Germline CDR1 reads SEHNR; CDR2 reads FQNEAQ (reference sequence). V lost 5 bases and J lost 6, with 16 bases in between. This CDR3 is 14 amino acids long. In DNA form, the CDR3 reads TGTGCCAGCAGCCCATCGGCAGGGACCCCTGAAGCTTTCTTT. It codes for CASSPSAGTPEAFF.

The rearrangement joins TRBV29-1 to TRBJ1-1; 7 bases map to TRBD1. The J segment lost 4 bases and the V segment lost 4 bases, leaving 9 bases of the junction unmatched. Germline V lookup: CDR1 SQVTM, CDR2 ANQGSEA. This CDR3 has 14 amino acids. CDR3 in amino acids: CSVALLQGSTEAFF. CDR3 sequence (DNA): TGCAGCGTTGCTCTACTACAGGGGTCCACTGAAGCTTTCTTT. The full variable domain, with the rest looked up from reference TRBV29-1 and TRBJ1-1, is SAVISQKPSRDICQRGTSLTIQCQVDSQVTMMFWYRQQPGQSLTLIATANQGSEATYESGFVIDKFPISRPNLTFSTLTVSNMSPEDSSIYLCSVALLQGSTEAFFGQGTRLTVV.

This chain links TRBV5-4 with TRBJ2-7; D is perhaps TRBD1 or TRBD2 (5 bases each). CDR3 length equals 15 residues. The germline gives CDR1 SGHNT, CDR2 YYREEE (reference sequence). V was cut by 4 bases and J by 0 bases, with 14 bases left in between. This CDR3 is CASSPTPGPSYEQYF. The DNA of the CDR3 is TGTGCCAGCAGCCCGACCCCGGGACCCTCCTACGAGCAGTACTTC. The full variable domain, with the rest looked up from reference TRBV5-4 and TRBJ2-7, is ETGVTQSPTHLIKTRGQQVTLRCSSQSGHNTVSWYQQALGQGPQFIFQYYREEENGRGNFPPRFSGLQFPNYSSELNVNALELDDSALYLCASSPTPGPSYEQYFGPGTRLTVT.

This clone was recorded only once. V is TRBV6-6 and J is TRBJ2-1; tentatively, D is TRBD2 (6 bases). Trimming took 4 bases from V and 3 from J, leaving 7 bases between them. Germline loops: CDR1 MNHNY, CDR2 SVGAGI (reference sequence). This CDR3 has 13 residues. The chain's CDR3 is CASSWEDYNEQFF. The CDR3, as DNA: TGTGCCAGCAGTTGGGAGGACTACAATGAGCAGTTCTTC.

This CDR3 is CSGSRGFGDTQYF. The CDR3 coding sequence is TGCAGCGGATCTAGGGGTTTTGGAGATACGCAGTATTTT. The V gene is TRBV29-1, the J gene TRBJ2-3; D might be TRBD1 (5 bases). Germline-derived CDR1 and CDR2 are SQVTM and ANQGSEA. V was cut by 7 bases and J by 5 bases, with 16 bases left in between. The CDR3 is made up of 13 amino acids.

The chain couples TRBV18 to TRBJ2-3; TRBD2 aligns across 10 bases. Germline V gives CDR1 KGHSH, CDR2 LQKENI. Trimming took 3 bases from V and 6 from J; bases not matched to a gene: 9. This CDR3 spans 16 amino acids. The CDR3 DNA reads as TGTGCCAGCTCACCCGGACTAGCGGTCCTTGGGGATACGCAGTATTTT. Translating gives CASSPGLAVLGDTQYF.

About this clone itself: The sample holds other DNA sequences that translate to the same CDR3. The gene calls are TRBV18 and TRBJ2-5; 8 bases agree with TRBD1. This CDR3 has 14 amino acids. Germline V gene lookup returns CDR1 KGHSH and CDR2 LQKENI. Trimming took 3 bases from V and 2 from J; bases not matched to a gene: 2. CDR3 region: CASSPRTGQETQYF. In DNA, the CDR3 is TGTGCCAGCTCACCCCGGACAGGGCAAGAGACCCAGTACTTC.

The chain has TRBV15 and TRBJ1-2; the D is unclear. The CDR3 runs to 15 residues. Trimming took off 8 bases at V and 2 bases at J, with 18 bases between the two ends. Per germline, CDR1 LNHNV and CDR2 YYDKDF (reference sequence). The CDR3 loop is CATFQSRGENYGYTF. In DNA, the CDR3 is TGTGCCACCTTTCAGTCGAGAGGCGAGAACTATGGCTACACCTTC.

This chain joins TRBV5-1 and TRBJ2-7; TRBD1 agrees at 7 bases. The CDR3 sequence is 14 residues long. Trimming removed 1 base from V and 4 bases from J; junction bases left unmatched: 5. Germline V gene data show CDR1 as SGHRS and CDR2 as YFSETQ. The CDR3 loop is CASSLSGTEYEQYF. DNA of the CDR3: TGCGCCAGCAGCTTGAGTGGGACAGAATACGAGCAGTACTTC. The full variable domain, in which reference TRBV5-1 and TRBJ2-7 provide the parts outside the CDR3, is KAGVTQTPRYLIKTRGQQVTLSCSPISGHRSVSWYQQTPGQGLQFLFEYFSETQRNKGNFPGRFSGRQFSNSRSEMNVSTLELGDSALYLCASSLSGTEYEQYFGPGTRLTVT.

This clone was picked up one time. This chain uses TRBV18 with TRBJ1-3; no clear D. CDR3 size: 15 residues. Trimming took 0 bases from V and 11 from J, leaving 17 bases between them. In germline, CDR1 is KGHSH, CDR2 LQKENI. The CDR3 sequence: CASSPPLLKGLAIYF. CDR3 nucleotide sequence: TGTGCCAGCTCACCACCGCTTTTAAAGGGTTTAGCCATATATTTT. Variable domain in full (rest from reference TRBV18 and TRBJ1-3): NAGVMQNPRHLVRRRGQEARLRCSPMKGHSHVYWYRQLPEEGLKFMVYLQKENIIDESGMPKERFSAEFPKEGPSILRIQQVVRGDSAAYFCASSPPLLKGLAIYFGEGSWLTVV.

The table lists this clone with a count of one. The chain's CDR3 is CASSLGAVKETQYF. The CDR3 DNA sequence: TGTGCCAGCAGCTTAGGGGCCGTTAAAGAGACCCAGTACTTC. The V call is TRBV7-3, the J call TRBJ2-5; D is possibly TRBD1 (5 bases). Between the trimmed V and J ends, which lost 2 bases and 3 bases, there was a span of 10 bases. CDR1 is SGHTA, CDR2 FQGTGA, per germline. CDR3 length: 14 residues.

V is TRBV5-1 and J is TRBJ2-1; 7 bases match TRBD2. This CDR3 contains 15 residues. Germline V gene sequence: CDR1 SGHRS, CDR2 YFSETQ. The V and J ends lost 0 bases and 4 bases, in that order; junction bases with no gene match: 4. As DNA, the CDR3 is TGCGCCAGCAGCTTGGACCTCGGGGGGTACAATGAGCAGTTCTTC. Its protein product is CASSLDLGGYNEQFF.

This sequence joins TRBV5-1 and TRBJ1-2, with 8 bases identical to TRBD1. The CDR3 contains 16 residues. Germline-derived CDR1 and CDR2 are SGHRS and YFSETQ. V shed 1 base and J 3 bases; nucleotides not matched to a gene: 8. The CDR3 spells CASSLISGQGDYGYTF. CDR3 bases: TGCGCCAGCAGCTTGATTTCAGGACAGGGAGACTATGGCTACACCTTC.

This chain links TRBV27 with TRBJ2-3; 8 bases map to TRBD1. The junction had 10 bases not matched to a gene; V was cut back by 6 bases and J by 2 bases. CDR1 is MNHEY and CDR2 is SMNVEV in the germline V gene (reference sequence). This CDR3 has 16 amino acids. DNA of the CDR3: TGTGCCAGCAGCTTGGACAGGGCCAGAATCACAGATACGCAGTATTTT. This encodes CASSLDRARITDTQYF.

DNA for the CDR3: TGCAGCGTTTCCTCGTCCCAGTTCGGTACTGAAGCTTTCTTT. This codes for CSVSSSQFGTEAFF. V and J are TRBV29-1 and TRBJ1-1; D remains ambiguous. The CDR3 is made up of 14 amino acids. V lost 5 bases and J lost 5, with 18 bases in between. Per germline, CDR1 SQVTM and CDR2 ANQGSEA.

The chain is built from TRBV19 and TRBJ1-2; D not resolved. The germline CDR1 and CDR2 sequences are LNHDA and SQIVND (reference sequence). The CDR3 contains 14 residues. Trimming pared 1 base from V and 2 bases from J, leaving 8 bases between. Here the CDR3 DNA reads TGTGCCAGTAGTATAGGTGTCGGAAACTATGGCTACACCTTC. Its translation is CASSIGVGNYGYTF.

The chain employs TRBV7-2 and TRBJ2-1, with TRBD2 matching over 12 bases. Germline CDR1 SGHTA, CDR2 FQGNSA. With 6 bases clipped from V and 9 bases from J, the junction kept 9 bases outside the gene matches. This CDR3 is 15 amino acids long. The CDR3 loop is CASRGRLAGEGEQFF. The CDR3 nucleotides read TGTGCCAGCAGGGGGAGACTAGCGGGAGAAGGTGAGCAGTTCTTC.

Concerning this clone itself: Other DNA sequences in this specimen translate into the identical CDR3. The V and J genes are TRBV5-1 and TRBJ2-2; D is possibly TRBD2 (5 bases). This CDR3 comprises 15 residues. CDR1 SGHRS and CDR2 YFSETQ come from the germline V gene. Between the trimmed V and J ends, which lost 0 bases and 1 base, there was a span of 7 bases. In nucleotides, the CDR3 is TGCGCCAGCAGCTTGGGGGGAGTGAACACCGGGGAGCTGTTTTTT. It is translated as CASSLGGVNTGELFF.

The J gene is TRBJ2-3, the V gene TRBV28, with 7 bases fitting TRBD2. CDR1 is MDHEN and CDR2 is SYDVKM in the germline V gene. This CDR3 has 14 amino acids. V shed 6 bases and J 5 bases; nucleotides not matched to a gene: 8. CDR3 nucleotides: TGTGCCAGCAGAGGAGCGGGGAGCTTAGATACGCAGTATTTT. It translates to CASRGAGSLDTQYF.

The V call is TRBV25-1, the J call TRBJ2-5, with a weak D call TRBD2 (5 bases). The V gene's germline CDR1 is MGHDK and CDR2 SYGVNS. Trimming shortened V by 2 bases and J by 5 bases, and 9 bases separated the two germline ends. CDR3 length: 13 residues. CDR3: CASSEAGRETQYF. The CDR3 DNA follows: TGTGCCAGCAGTGAAGCGGGTCGGGAGACCCAGTACTTC.

The J gene is TRBJ2-3, the V gene TRBV6-5; 11 nucleotides align to TRBD1. CDR1 MNHEY and CDR2 SVGAGI come from the germline V gene. The V segment lost 6 bases and the J segment 5 bases; nucleotides outside the gene matches: 7. The CDR3 consists of 15 residues. CDR3 DNA: TGTGCCAGCAGACCGCCGGGACAGGGGGGAGATACGCAGTATTTT. It specifies CASRPPGQGGDTQYF.

J is TRBJ1-2 and V is TRBV28, with 11 bases fitting TRBD1. Germline CDR1 is MDHEN and CDR2 is SYDVKM. V shed 7 bases, J shed 6 bases, and the junction held 7 bases outside the gene matches. The CDR3 contains 14 residues. The CDR3 reads CASIGGQGADGYTF. The CDR3 coding sequence is TGTGCCAGCATAGGCGGACAGGGGGCAGATGGCTACACCTTC.

The chain has TRBV5-4 and TRBJ1-2; D not resolved. The germline CDR1 and CDR2 sequences are SGHNT and YYREEE (reference sequence). V lost 3 bases and J lost 0, with 6 bases in between. The CDR3 spans 13 residues. CDR3 DNA: TGTGCCAGCAGCTCGTCTCCTAACTATGGCTACACCTTC. The encoded protein is CASSSSPNYGYTF.

The chain uses TRBV14 and TRBJ1-5; no clear D. Looked up from germline, CDR1 is SGHDN and CDR2 is FVKESK. V was trimmed by 4 bases and J by 1 base, leaving 17 bases between them. The CDR3 has 17 residues. In DNA, the CDR3 is TGTGCCAGCAGCCGATGGGCAGAGAAGGTCAGCAATCAGCCCCAGCATTTT. Translation gives CASSRWAEKVSNQPQHF.

This sequence joins TRBV28 and TRBJ2-7; possibly TRBD2 for D (6 bases). CDR1 MDHEN and CDR2 SYDVKM come from the germline V gene. V gave up 3 bases and J gave up 2 bases, with 14 bases separating them. The CDR3 runs to 15 residues. The CDR3 DNA reads as TGTGCCAGCAGTTTCTCCGGGACTCAGCCCTACGAGCAGTACTTC. It specifies CASSFSGTQPYEQYF.

The V call is TRBV28, the J call TRBJ2-4, with D perhaps TRBD1 or TRBD2 (6 bases each). The CDR3 loop spans 16 amino acids. From germline, CDR1 is MDHEN and CDR2 SYDVKM. V gave up 8 bases and J gave up 0 bases, with 17 bases separating them. Here the CDR3 DNA reads TGTGCCAGCGGATTCGGGGGCAGTCTAGCCAAAAACATTCAGTACTTC. Translated: CASGFGGSLAKNIQYF.

This clone was recorded a few times. The V gene is TRBV11-2, the J gene TRBJ2-7; D call uncertain. The germline V and J ends were trimmed by 3 bases and 2 bases, with 11 bases remaining between them. Germline CDR1 and CDR2: SGHAT and FQNNGV. CDR3 length: 14 residues. CDR3 sequence (DNA): TGTGCCAGCAGCTTTAGACGCCAAGCCTACGAGCAGTACTTC. Protein sequence: CASSFRRQAYEQYF.